The 13 T cell receptor beta chains given below trace back to one sample, sequenced in a study of T cell responses to AZD1222 COVID-19 vaccine. Using immunoSEQ multiplex PCR, the repertoire was profiled, and TCRdb retains in-frame clones only, with some absent. The table lists 200,000 or so clones, 85% to 95% of them singletons. Here the sequenced sample was peripheral blood, taken on day 0 of AZD1222 vaccination. The origin of the receptors is an adult in good health.

This chain's CDR3 is CAISGRRDIRTYEQYF. For the CDR3, the DNA is TGTGCCATCAGTGGTCGGAGGGACATAAGGACCTACGAGCAGTACTTC. V usage is TRBV10-3 and J usage is TRBJ2-7; D may match TRBD1 or TRBD2 (6 bases each). CDR3 length: 16 residues. Per the germline V gene, CDR1 is ENHRY and CDR2 is SYGVKD. V lost 4 bases to trimming and J lost 2 bases, with 18 bases between them.

This CDR3 reads CASSRIDNSPLHF. CDR3 DNA: TGTGCCAGCAGCCGCATTGATAATTCACCCCTCCACTTT. The rearrangement links TRBV12-3 or TRBV12-4 to TRBJ1-6; D is unclear. The CDR3 spans 13 residues. V dropped 6 bases and J dropped 5 bases, with 8 bases sitting between them.

This clone appeared a single time. This chain connects TRBV7-9 to TRBJ2-7; 9 positions match TRBD2. The J segment lost 3 bases and the V segment lost 5 bases, leaving 8 bases of the junction unmatched. CDR3 length: 15 amino acids. CDR1 and CDR2 from the germline V gene are SEHNR and FQNEAQ (reference sequence). The CDR3 DNA reads as TGTGCCAGCAGCACTCGGGAACTAGCGGGCTACGAGCAGTACTTC. This encodes CASSTRELAGYEQYF.

This clone has only one observation. The V and J genes are TRBV4-3 and TRBJ1-5; D gene ambiguous. Germline CDR1 is LGHNA and CDR2 is YSLEER. V was clipped by 0 bases and J by 0 bases, with 9 bases between them. There are 16 residues in the CDR3. This CDR3 is CASSQDLGISNQPQHF. DNA for the CDR3: TGCGCCAGCAGCCAAGATTTAGGGATTAGCAATCAGCCCCAGCATTTT.

The rearrangement uses TRBV19 and TRBJ1-2; maybe TRBD1 (6 bases). The CDR3 totals 12 residues. V dropped 5 bases and J dropped 6 bases, with 10 bases sitting between them. CDR1 and CDR2 from the germline V gene are LNHDA and SQIVND (reference sequence). CDR3 amino acids: CASSPRTDGYTF. The DNA of the CDR3 is TGTGCCAGTAGTCCGAGGACAGATGGCTACACCTTC.

The rearrangement joins TRBV6-4 to TRBJ2-6; 8 positions agree with TRBD1. This CDR3 is 17 amino acids long. The V segment lost 0 bases and the J segment 4 bases; nucleotides outside the gene matches: 5. CDR1 and CDR2 (germline): MRHNA, SNTAGT. CDR3 region: CASSDSRGPTGANVLTF. CDR3 coding DNA: TGTGCCAGCAGTGACTCCAGGGGGCCTACCGGGGCCAACGTCCTGACTTTC.

The chain uses TRBV6-5 and TRBJ1-3, with D maybe TRBD1 (6 bases). Trimming pared 2 bases from V and 2 bases from J, leaving 10 bases between. Germline V gene lookup returns CDR1 MNHEY and CDR2 SVGAGI. The CDR3 is made up of 15 amino acids. The CDR3 DNA follows: TGTGCCAGCAGTTACAACGGGGGGCCTGGAAACACCATATATTTT. Protein product: CASSYNGGPGNTIYF.

V gene TRBV5-1 combines with J gene TRBJ1-4; D unclear. The CDR3 contains 15 residues. V was pared by 0 bases and J by 3 bases, with 9 bases between. CDR1 SGHRS and CDR2 YFSETQ come from the germline V gene. In nucleotides, the CDR3 is TGCGCCAGCAGCTTGGACCGTACGGCTAATGAAAAACTGTTTTTT. Residues: CASSLDRTANEKLFF.

The V gene is TRBV9, the J gene TRBJ1-1, with D possibly TRBD1 on 5 matching bases. The CDR3 has 13 residues. Germline CDR1 is SGDLS and CDR2 is YYNGEE. With 4 bases removed from V and 6 bases from J, the gap between germline ends came to 13 bases. CDR3 nucleotide sequence: TGTGCCAGCAGCCCTAGGGGAGGGTCTGAAGCTTTCTTT. It codes for CASSPRGGSEAFF.

The table lists this clone with a count of one. The chain has TRBV4-2 and TRBJ2-1; a possible D gene is TRBD1 (6 bases). Germline V gene lookup returns CDR1 LGHNA and CDR2 YNFKEQ. The CDR3 runs to 12 residues. Trimming removed 4 bases from V and 10 bases from J, with 11 bases in between. The CDR3 is CASSRQGTEQFF. The CDR3 coding sequence is TGTGCCAGCAGCCGGCAGGGGACAGAGCAGTTCTTC.

V and J are TRBV19 and TRBJ2-7; D ambiguous. The germline V gene has CDR1 LNHDA and CDR2 SQIVND (reference sequence). The CDR3 has 15 amino acids. Trimming shortened V by 7 bases and J by 6 bases, and 22 bases separated the two germline ends. This chain's CDR3 is CASTVGHAEGGEQYF. DNA of the CDR3: TGTGCCAGTACGGTGGGCCACGCGGAAGGCGGCGAGCAGTACTTC. Variable domain in full (rest from reference TRBV19 and TRBJ2-7): DGGITQSPKYLFRKEGQNVTLSCEQNLNHDAMYWYRQDPGQGLRLIYYSQIVNDFQKGDIAEGYSVSREKKESFPLTVTSAQKNPTAFYLCASTVGHAEGGEQYFGPGTRLTVT.

The V and J genes are TRBV4-1 and TRBJ2-2, with TRBD1 matching over 8 bases. Germline V gene data show CDR1 as MGHRA and CDR2 as YSYEKL. V shed 2 bases, J shed 5 bases, and the junction held 4 bases outside the gene matches. This CDR3 is built from 15 residues. CDR3: CASSQPTGGTGELFF. CDR3 DNA: TGCGCCAGCAGCCAACCTACAGGGGGGACCGGGGAGCTGTTTTTT.

The chain combines TRBV7-3 with TRBJ2-3; 8 nucleotides align to TRBD2. The germline CDR1 and CDR2 sequences are SGHTA and FQGTGA. The CDR3 is 16 residues long. Trimming removed 5 bases from V and 8 bases from J; junction bases left unmatched: 15. CDR3 protein: CASSPGGVLAMGTQYF. The CDR3 nucleotides are TGTGCCAGCAGCCCCGGGGGGGTCCTCGCAATGGGTACGCAGTATTTT. The variable domain in full, with the rest retrieved from reference TRBV7-3 and TRBJ2-3, is GAGVSQTPSNKVTEKGKYVELRCDPISGHTALYWYRQSLGQGPEFLIYFQGTGAADDSGLPNDRFFAVRPEGSVSTLKIQRTERGDSAVYLCASSPGGVLAMGTQYFGPGTRLTVL.